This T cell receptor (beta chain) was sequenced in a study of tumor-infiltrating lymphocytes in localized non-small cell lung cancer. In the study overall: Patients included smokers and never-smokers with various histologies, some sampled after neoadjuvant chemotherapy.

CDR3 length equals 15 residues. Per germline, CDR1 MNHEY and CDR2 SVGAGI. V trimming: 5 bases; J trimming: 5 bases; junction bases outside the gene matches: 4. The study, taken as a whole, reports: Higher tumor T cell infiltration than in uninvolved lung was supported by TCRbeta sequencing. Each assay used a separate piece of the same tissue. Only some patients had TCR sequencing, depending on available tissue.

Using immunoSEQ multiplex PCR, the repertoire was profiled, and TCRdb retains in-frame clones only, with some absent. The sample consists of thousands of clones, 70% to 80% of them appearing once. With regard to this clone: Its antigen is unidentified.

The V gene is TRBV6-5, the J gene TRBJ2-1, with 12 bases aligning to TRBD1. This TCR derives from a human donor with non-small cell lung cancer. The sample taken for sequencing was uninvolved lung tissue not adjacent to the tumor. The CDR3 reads CASSPGTGGHNEQFF. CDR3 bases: TGTGCCAGCAGTCCCGGGACAGGGGGCCACAATGAGCAGTTCTTC.